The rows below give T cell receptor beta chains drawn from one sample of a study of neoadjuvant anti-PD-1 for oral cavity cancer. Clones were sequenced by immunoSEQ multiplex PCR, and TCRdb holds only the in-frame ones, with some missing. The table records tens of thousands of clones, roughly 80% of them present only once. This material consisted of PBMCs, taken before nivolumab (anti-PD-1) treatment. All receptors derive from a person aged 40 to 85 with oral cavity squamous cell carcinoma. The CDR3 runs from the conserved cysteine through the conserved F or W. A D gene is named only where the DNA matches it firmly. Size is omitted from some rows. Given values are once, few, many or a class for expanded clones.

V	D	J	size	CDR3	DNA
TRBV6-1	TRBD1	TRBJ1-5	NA	CASRTGETQPQHF	TGTGCCAGCCGCACAGGGGAAACTCAGCCCCAGCATTTT
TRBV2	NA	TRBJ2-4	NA	CASRNHLAKNIQYF	TGTGCCAGCAGGAATCACTTAGCCAAAAACATTCAGTACTTC
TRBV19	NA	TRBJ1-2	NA	CASSIGSTNYGYTF	TGTGCCAGTAGTATAGGAAGCACTAACTATGGCTACACCTTC
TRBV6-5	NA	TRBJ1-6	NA	CASSYSTTGTNSPLHF	TGTGCCAGCAGTTACTCAACGACAGGAACAAATTCACCCCTCCACTTT
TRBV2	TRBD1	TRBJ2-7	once	CASEGQGFKQYF	TGTGCCAGCGAGGGACAGGGGTTTAAGCAGTACTTC
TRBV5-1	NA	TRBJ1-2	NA	CASKDIPTASYGYTF	TGCGCCAGCAAAGATATCCCCACAGCCTCCTATGGCTACACCTTC
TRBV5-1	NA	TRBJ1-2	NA	CASSLTLSSDGYTF	TGCGCCAGCAGCTTGACACTTAGCTCGGATGGCTACACCTTC
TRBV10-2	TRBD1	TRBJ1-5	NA	CASSESVGQGFIQPQHF	TGCGCCAGCAGTGAGTCTGTGGGACAGGGTTTCATTCAGCCCCAGCATTTT
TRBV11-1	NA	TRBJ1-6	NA	CASSPQVYNSPLHF	TGTGCCAGCAGCCCACAGGTTTATAATTCACCCCTCCACTTT
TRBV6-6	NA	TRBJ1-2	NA	CASSYSEGNYGYTF	TGTGCCAGCAGTTACTCAGAGGGGAACTATGGCTACACCTTC
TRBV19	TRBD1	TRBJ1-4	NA	CASSTNLRGGNEKLFF	TGTGCCAGTAGTACCAACCTCAGGGGGGGGAATGAAAAACTGTTTTTT
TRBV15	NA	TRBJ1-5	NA	CATSNPNQPQHF	TGTGCCACCAGCAACCCGAATCAGCCCCAGCATTTT
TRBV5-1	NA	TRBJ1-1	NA	CASSLEGYGVEAFF	TGCGCCAGCAGCTTGGAGGGTTACGGGGTTGAAGCTTTCTTT
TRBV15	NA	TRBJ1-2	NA	CATSGLGGINYGYTF	TGTGCCACCAGCGGCCTTGGGGGCATCAACTATGGCTACACCTTC
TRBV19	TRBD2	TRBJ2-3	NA	CASSLLSGGTDTQYF	TGTGCCAGTAGTTTGTTAAGCGGGGGCACAGATACGCAGTATTTT
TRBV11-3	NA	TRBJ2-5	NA	CASSLGHSETQYF	TGTGCCAGCAGCTTAGGTCATTCAGAGACCCAGTACTTC
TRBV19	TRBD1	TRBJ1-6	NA	CASSISGQGYSPLHF	TGTGCCAGTAGTATTTCAGGACAGGGCTACTCACCCCTCCACTTT
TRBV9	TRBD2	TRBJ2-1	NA	CASSVTSASYNEQFF	TGTGCCAGCAGCGTAACTAGCGCCTCCTACAATGAGCAGTTCTTC
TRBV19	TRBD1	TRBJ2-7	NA	CASSPGQAYEQYF	TGTGCCAGTAGCCCGGGACAGGCCTACGAGCAGTACTTC
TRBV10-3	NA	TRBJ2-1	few	CAISASVGGEQFF	TGTGCCATCAGTGCCTCCGTAGGGGGTGAGCAGTTCTTC
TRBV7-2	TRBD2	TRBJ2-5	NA	CASSRQGGETQYF	TGTGCCAGCAGTCGCCAGGGAGGGGAGACCCAGTACTTC
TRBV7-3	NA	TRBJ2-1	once	CASSLRLAGDNEQFF	TGTGCCAGCAGCTTACGACTAGCAGGGGACAATGAGCAGTTCTTC
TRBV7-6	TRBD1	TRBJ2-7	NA	CASGTDYEQYF	TGTGCCAGCGGGACAGACTACGAGCAGTACTTC
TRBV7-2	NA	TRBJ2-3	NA	CASSLGLSGGDTQYF	TGTGCCAGCAGCCTTGGACTATCTGGCGGAGATACGCAGTATTTT
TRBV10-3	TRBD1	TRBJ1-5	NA	CAISTGGVNQPQHF	TGTGCCATCAGTACAGGGGGCGTCAATCAGCCCCAGCATTTT
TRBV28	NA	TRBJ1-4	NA	CASNEGLNREKLFF	TGTGCCAGCAACGAGGGGTTAAACCGTGAAAAACTGTTTTTT
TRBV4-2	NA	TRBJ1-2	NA	CASSQLGTDYGYTF	TGTGCCAGCAGCCAACTAGGTACTGACTATGGCTACACCTTC
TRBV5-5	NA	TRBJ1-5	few	CASSLSPGANQPQHF	TGTGCCAGCAGCTTGAGTCCGGGGGCCAATCAGCCCCAGCATTTT
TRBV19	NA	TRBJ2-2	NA	CASSPLGEGPGELFF	TGTGCCAGTAGTCCCCTGGGAGAGGGACCGGGGGAGCTGTTTTTT
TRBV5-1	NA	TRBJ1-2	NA	CASSLTDGGYGYTF	TGCGCCAGCAGCTTAACGGATGGAGGCTATGGCTACACCTTC
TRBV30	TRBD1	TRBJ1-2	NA	CAWSVQDRVYYGYTF	TGTGCCTGGAGTGTACAGGACAGGGTTTACTATGGCTACACCTTC
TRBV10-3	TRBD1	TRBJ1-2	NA	CAISLSGQSSYGYTF	TGTGCCATCAGCCTTTCGGGACAGAGCTCTTATGGCTACACCTTC
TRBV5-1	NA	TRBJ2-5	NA	CASSFPPGPPQETQYF	TGCGCCAGCAGCTTCCCTCCGGGACCCCCGCAAGAGACCCAGTACTTC
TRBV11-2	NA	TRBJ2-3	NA	CASSLQGRSDTQYF	TGTGCCAGCAGCTTACAGGGTCGGTCAGATACGCAGTATTTT
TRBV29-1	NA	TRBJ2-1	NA	CSVEGPAFLYNEQFF	TGCAGCGTTGAGGGGCCAGCGTTTCTCTACAATGAGCAGTTCTTC
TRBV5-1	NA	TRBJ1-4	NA	CASSVIQGHEKLFF	TGCGCCAGCAGCGTGATCCAGGGTCATGAAAAACTGTTTTTT
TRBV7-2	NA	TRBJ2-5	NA	CASSPNSGSQETQYF	TGTGCCAGCAGCCCGAATTCAGGGTCCCAAGAGACCCAGTACTTC
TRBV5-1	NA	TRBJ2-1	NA	CASSLASDHLVGEQFF	TGCGCCAGCAGCTTGGCTAGTGACCACCTCGTGGGTGAGCAGTTCTTC
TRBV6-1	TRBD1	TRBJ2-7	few	CASSGGQGGSYEQYF	TGTGCCAGCAGTGGGGGACAGGGCGGCTCCTACGAGCAGTACTTC
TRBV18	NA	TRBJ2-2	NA	CASSPPSRRGATGELFF	TGTGCCAGCTCACCCCCGAGCCGCAGGGGCGCCACCGGGGAGCTGTTTTTT
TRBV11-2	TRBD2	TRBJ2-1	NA	CASSLDRPSGRGQFF	TGTGCCAGCAGCTTAGATCGCCCTAGCGGGCGGGGGCAGTTCTTC
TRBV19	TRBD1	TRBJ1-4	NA	CASIGQVNNEKLFF	TGTGCCAGTATCGGACAGGTGAATAATGAAAAACTGTTTTTT
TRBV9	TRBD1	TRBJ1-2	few	CASSVEGTASYGYTF	TGTGCCAGCAGCGTAGAGGGGACAGCCTCCTATGGCTACACCTTC
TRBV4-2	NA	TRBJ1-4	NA	CASSQDLQGRPLVATNEKLFF	TGTGCCAGCAGCCAAGATTTACAGGGCCGGCCCCTCGTTGCAACTAATGAAAAACTGTTTTTT
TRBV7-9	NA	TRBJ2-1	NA	CASSLGGSYNEQFF	TGTGCCAGCAGCTTAGGGGGGAGCTACAATGAGCAGTTCTTC
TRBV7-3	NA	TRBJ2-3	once	CASSSAGTLSTDTQYF	TGTGCCAGCAGCTCCGCCGGGACATTGAGCACAGATACGCAGTATTTT
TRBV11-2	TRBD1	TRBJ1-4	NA	CASSSRGRGSNEKLFF	TGTGCCAGCAGCTCAAGGGGCAGGGGGTCTAATGAAAAACTGTTTTTT
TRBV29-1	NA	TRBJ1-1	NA	CSVEGQGRTEAFF	TGCAGTGTCGAAGGGCAGGGGCGCACTGAAGCTTTCTTT
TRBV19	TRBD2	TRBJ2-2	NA	CASSTLAGDGPTGELFF	TGTGCCAGTAGTACATTAGCGGGAGATGGCCCCACCGGGGAGCTGTTTTTT
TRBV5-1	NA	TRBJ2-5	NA	CASSLSGLGGQETQYF	TGCGCCAGCAGCTTGTCCGGCTTGGGTGGTCAAGAGACCCAGTACTTC
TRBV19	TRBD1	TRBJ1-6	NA	CASSMAAGGYNSPLHF	TGTGCCAGTAGTATGGCGGCAGGGGGATATAATTCACCCCTCCACTTT
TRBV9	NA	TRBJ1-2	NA	CASSVDPSNYGYTF	TGTGCCAGCAGCGTAGATCCCAGCAACTATGGCTACACCTTC
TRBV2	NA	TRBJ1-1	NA	CASNRRNKAFF	TGTGCCAGCAATCGAAGAAATAAAGCTTTCTTT
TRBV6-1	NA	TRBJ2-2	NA	CASSGTYTGELFF	TGTGCCAGCTCCGGGACTTACACCGGGGAGCTGTTTTTT
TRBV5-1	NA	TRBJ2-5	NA	CASTSDQETQYF	TGCGCCAGCACTAGCGACCAAGAGACCCAGTACTTC
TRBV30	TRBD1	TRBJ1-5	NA	CAWSAGTGYDQPQHF	TGTGCCTGGAGTGCCGGGACAGGGTATGATCAGCCCCAGCATTTT
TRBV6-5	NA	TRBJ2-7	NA	CASSYRTTGGSYEQYF	TGTGCCAGCAGTTACAGGACAACAGGCGGCTCCTACGAGCAGTACTTC
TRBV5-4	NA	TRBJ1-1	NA	CASSPSQGVYTEAFF	TGTGCCAGCAGCCCCTCACAGGGAGTTTACACTGAAGCTTTCTTT
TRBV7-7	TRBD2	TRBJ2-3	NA	CASSGGLAGSTDTQYF	TGTGCCAGCAGCGGGGGACTAGCGGGGAGCACAGATACGCAGTATTTT